This T cell receptor (beta chain) originates from a study of shared clonotypes between healthy human individuals. The repertoire was sequenced with immunoSEQ multiplex PCR; TCRdb's copy has only in-frame clones and lacks some. The sample includes over a million clones, 97% to 99% of them seen just once. In regard to this clone: Its antigen is unidentified.

Germline CDR1 and CDR2: SNHLY and FYNNEI. The CDR3 covers 18 residues. V lost 3 bases, J lost 3 bases, and 15 bases stayed unmatched. Overall study results and limits: Specimens sampled were limited to blood, with tissue repertoires likely differing. The four-donor shared clonotypes exceeded non-shared clonotypes in generation probability, with non-shared ones scoring lower.

The TCR sequence derives from a young man in good health. The chain has TRBV2 and TRBJ2-7; the match to TRBD2 covers 9 bases. The sample was naive CD4+ T cells sorted from blood. Subset given: CD45RA+ positively selected. The DNA of the CDR3 is TGTGCCAGCAGTGAGTTCCTCCGGTCTAGCGGGATTGGCTACGAGCAGTACTTC. Its translation is CASSEFLRSSGIGYEQYF.